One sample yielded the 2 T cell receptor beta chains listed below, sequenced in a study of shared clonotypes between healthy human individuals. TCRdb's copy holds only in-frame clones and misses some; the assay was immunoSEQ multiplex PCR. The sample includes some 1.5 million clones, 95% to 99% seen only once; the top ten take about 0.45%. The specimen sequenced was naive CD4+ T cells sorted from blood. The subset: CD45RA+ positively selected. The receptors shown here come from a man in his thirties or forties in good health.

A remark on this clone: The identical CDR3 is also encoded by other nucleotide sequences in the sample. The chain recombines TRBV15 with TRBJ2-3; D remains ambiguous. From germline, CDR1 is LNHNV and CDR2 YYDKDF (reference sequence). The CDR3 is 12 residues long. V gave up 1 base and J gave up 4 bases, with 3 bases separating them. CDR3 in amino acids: CATSRVADTQYF. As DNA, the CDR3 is TGTGCCACCAGCAGAGTCGCAGATACGCAGTATTTT.

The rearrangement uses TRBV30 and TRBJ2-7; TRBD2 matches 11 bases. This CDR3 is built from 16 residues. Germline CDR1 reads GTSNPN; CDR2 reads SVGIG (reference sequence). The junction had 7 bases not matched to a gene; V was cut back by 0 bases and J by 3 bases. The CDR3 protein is CAWSVRGLAVHYEQYF. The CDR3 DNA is TGTGCCTGGAGTGTACGGGGACTAGCGGTTCACTACGAGCAGTACTTC.